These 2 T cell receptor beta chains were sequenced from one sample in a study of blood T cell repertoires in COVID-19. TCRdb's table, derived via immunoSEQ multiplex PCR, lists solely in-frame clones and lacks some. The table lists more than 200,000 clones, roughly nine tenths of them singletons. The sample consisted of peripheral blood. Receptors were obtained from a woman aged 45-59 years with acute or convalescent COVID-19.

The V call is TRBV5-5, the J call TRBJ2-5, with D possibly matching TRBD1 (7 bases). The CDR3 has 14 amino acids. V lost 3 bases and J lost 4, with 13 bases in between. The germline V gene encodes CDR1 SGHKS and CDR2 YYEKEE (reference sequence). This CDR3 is CASSSAGGRETQYF. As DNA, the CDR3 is TGTGCCAGCAGCTCGGCAGGGGGGCGAGAGACCCAGTACTTC.

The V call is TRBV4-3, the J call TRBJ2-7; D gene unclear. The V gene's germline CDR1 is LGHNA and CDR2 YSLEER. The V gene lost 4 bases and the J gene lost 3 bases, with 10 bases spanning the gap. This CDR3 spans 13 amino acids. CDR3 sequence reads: CASSPNGGYEQYF. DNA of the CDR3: TGCGCCAGCAGCCCAAACGGCGGCTACGAGCAGTACTTC.